This TCR beta chain was captured by sequencing in a study of OX40 agonist ivuxolimab in advanced cancers. Turning to the study itself: Partial responses were seen in three patients, one with hepatocellular carcinoma and two with cutaneous melanoma. Study outcomes and limitations: Low levels of normalized T-cell clonal expansion also appeared in some nonresponders.

Patients were excluded for autoimmune disease history or systemic immunosuppression. The V end was cut by 5 bases, the J end by 7 bases, with 18 bases between. The CDR3 length is 15 residues. Per germline, CDR1 MNHEY and CDR2 SMNVEV (reference sequence). The data were produced by immunoSEQ multiplex PCR, yet TCRdb's version contains in-frame clones alone and is incomplete. The sample carries about 84,000 clones, approximately 89% recorded once. A note on this clone: As yet, its antigen is unknown.

This chain uses TRBV27 with TRBJ2-1; either TRBD1 or TRBD2 may fit D (6 bases each). The sample in question was CD4+ or CD8+ T cells sorted from blood, obtained in a trial of the OX40 agonist ivuxolimab. The clonotype was recovered from an adult with an advanced solid tumor such as melanoma, head and neck, liver or kidney cancer. CDR3 in DNA: TGTGCCAGCAGTACCTTCAGGGGACTCTGGAATGAGCAGTTCTTC. Its translation: CASSTFRGLWNEQFF.